The 6 T cell receptor beta chains below come from one sample, sequenced in a study of response to subunit inactivated influenza vaccine. Via MiXCR, TCRdb re-called the RT-PCR reads, giving one row per CDR3 protein. Of about 650,000 distinct CDR3 sequences in the sample, 15% to 18% are singletons; the top ten hold under 14%. This specimen was PBMCs from blood, taken about 11 days after vaccination. Every receptor here comes from a man in his forties or fifties who received an inactivated influenza vaccine.

The gene calls are TRBV11-2 and TRBJ2-6, with 10 bases lining up with TRBD2. CDR3 size: 17 residues. Trimming took 1 base from V and 12 from J; bases not matched to a gene: 12. Germline CDR1 is SGHAT and CDR2 is FQNNGV. In nucleotides, the CDR3 is TGTGCCAGCAGCTTAGCCGGGACTAGCGCGCGGCGGGGCGTCCTGACTTTC. The encoded protein is CASSLAGTSARRGVLTF.

This clonotype has a handful of counts. This chain's CDR3 is CASSLPGQGRRQYF. The DNA of the CDR3 is TGTGCCAGCAGCTTACCGGGACAGGGCAGAAGGCAGTACTTC. This rearrangement joins TRBV7-9 to TRBJ2-7; 9 positions match TRBD1. The CDR3 covers 14 residues. Looked up from germline, CDR1 is SEHNR and CDR2 is FQNEAQ (reference sequence). Germline trimming cut 2 bases from V and 9 bases from J; bases unmatched to any gene: 8.

This clonotype has only a few counts. This sequence joins TRBV29-1 and TRBJ2-7; 7 nucleotides line up with TRBD1. Germline trimming cut 5 bases from V and 0 bases from J; bases unmatched to any gene: 10. The CDR3 has 15 amino acids. Germline assignment: CDR1 SQVTM and CDR2 ANQGSEA. CDR3: CSVNGDRPSSYEQYF. The CDR3 DNA follows: TGCAGCGTTAATGGGGACAGACCGAGCTCCTACGAGCAGTACTTC.

This clonotype was seen a few times. The rearrangement uses TRBV10-3 and TRBJ2-1; D is possibly TRBD1 or TRBD2 (5 bases each). This CDR3 contains 14 residues. Germline V lookup: CDR1 ENHRY, CDR2 SYGVKD. The ends were cut back, 11 bases at V and 5 bases at J, with 19 bases in the middle. CDR3 sequence (DNA): TGTGCCGCGGGCCGTGGGGCCGCCGACAATGAGCAGTTCTTC. Translation: CAAGRGAADNEQFF.

The V gene is TRBV9, the J gene TRBJ2-7, with 7 bases aligning to TRBD2. Germline loops: CDR1 SGDLS, CDR2 YYNGEE. The V segment lost 4 bases and the J segment 2 bases; nucleotides outside the gene matches: 9. The CDR3 totals 15 residues. The CDR3 spells CASSSGEGFPYEQYF. The CDR3 bases are TGTGCCAGCAGCTCCGGGGAGGGGTTCCCCTACGAGCAGTACTTC.

The sample holds a few counts of this clonotype. The chain uses TRBV12-3 or TRBV12-4 and TRBJ1-2, with D tentatively TRBD1 (6 bases). V was clipped by 5 bases and J by 5 bases, with 12 bases between them. This CDR3 contains 13 residues. The CDR3 DNA is TGTGCCAGCAGTCCAGGGGCTGGGTATGGCTACACCTTC. It yields the protein CASSPGAGYGYTF.